This passage covers 20 T cell receptor beta chains from one sample sequenced in a study of blood T cell repertoires in COVID-19. Repertoires were generated with immunoSEQ multiplex PCR, while TCRdb's copy carries only in-frame clones and drops some. The sample contains 200,000 to 300,000 clones, around 88% of which appear only once. Material: peripheral blood. These receptors were taken from a woman aged 25 to 39 with COVID-19, enrolled during active disease.

The chain has TRBV6-5 and TRBJ2-7; D perhaps matches TRBD2 (5 bases). Looked up from germline, CDR1 is MNHEY and CDR2 is SVGAGI. This CDR3 region has 13 residues. The V end was cut by 9 bases, the J end by 3 bases, with 15 bases between. CDR3 nucleotide sequence: TGTGCCAGTACTACCTCGGGGAACTACGAGCAGTACTTC. Residues: CASTTSGNYEQYF.

This chain connects TRBV27 to TRBJ2-7, with 7 nucleotides matching TRBD1. The CDR3 has 11 residues. The V segment lost 9 bases and the J segment 4 bases; nucleotides outside the gene matches: 3. CDR1 is MNHEY, CDR2 SMNVEV, per germline (reference sequence). CDR3 bases: TGTGCCAGTTCACAGGGGTACGAGCAGTACGTC. It translates to CASSQGYEQYV.

The chain is built from TRBV9 and TRBJ2-2, with 12 nucleotides matching TRBD2. V shed 4 bases, J shed 7 bases, and the junction held 8 bases outside the gene matches. CDR1 and CDR2 (germline): SGDLS, YYNGEE. CDR3 length equals 16 residues. The CDR3 region is CASSNLAGGGHGELFF. The CDR3 DNA sequence: TGTGCCAGCAGCAATCTAGCGGGAGGGGGACACGGGGAGCTGTTTTTT.

This rearrangement joins TRBV19 to TRBJ2-3; D gene uncertain. Looked up from germline, CDR1 is LNHDA and CDR2 is SQIVND (reference sequence). The CDR3 totals 14 residues. The ends were cut back, 6 bases at V and 2 bases at J, with 12 bases in the middle. For the CDR3, the DNA is TGTGCCAGTAGCCCACGCCAGTTCACAGATACGCAGTATTTT. Translation: CASSPRQFTDTQYF.

The chain joins TRBV29-1 to TRBJ2-7; D is possibly TRBD1 (6 bases). The CDR3 consists of 14 residues. Germline V gene data show CDR1 as SQVTM and CDR2 as ANQGSEA. V was pared by 7 bases and J by 5 bases, with 21 bases between. CDR3 amino acids: CSGQKPGHMNEQYV. The DNA of the CDR3 is TGCAGCGGACAAAAACCGGGACATATGAACGAGCAGTACGTC.

V usage is TRBV7-2 and J usage is TRBJ2-1; 10 nucleotides agree with TRBD2. Germline CDR1 and CDR2: SGHTA and FQGNSA. V lost 1 base and J lost 3; bases outside the gene matches: 3. CDR3 size: 16 residues. For the CDR3, the DNA is TGTGCCAGCAGCTTAGGAAGCGGGGGGGGCTACAATGAGCAGTTCTTC. It yields the protein CASSLGSGGGYNEQFF.

This chain connects TRBV18 to TRBJ2-1; 14 nucleotides line up with TRBD2. Germline trimming cut 4 bases from V and 8 bases from J; bases unmatched to any gene: 7. This CDR3 contains 16 residues. Per the germline V gene, CDR1 is KGHSH and CDR2 is LQKENI. CDR3 nucleotide sequence: TGTGCCAGCTCACGCTCGACTAGCGGGGGGGCCTATGAGCAGTTCTTC. Amino acids: CASSRSTSGGAYEQFF.

This clone was detected once. The J gene is TRBJ2-3, the V gene TRBV10-2; the D gene is possibly TRBD2 (7 bases). With 7 bases removed from V and 4 bases from J, the gap between germline ends came to 15 bases. The CDR3 spans 14 residues. Germline CDR1 is WSHSY and CDR2 is SAAADI. As DNA, the CDR3 is TGCGCCAGCAAAAAGGGGGGGTCTTCAGATACGCAGTATTTT. Encoded protein: CASKKGGSSDTQYF.

The chain has TRBV7-2 and TRBJ2-4, with D perhaps matching TRBD1 (5 bases). The germline V gene encodes CDR1 SGHTA and CDR2 FQGNSA. V was pared by 5 bases and J by 7 bases, with 9 bases between. The CDR3 sequence is 12 residues long. The CDR3 DNA is TGTGCCAGCAGCAGTCACAGGAACATTCAGTACTTC. Protein sequence: CASSSHRNIQYF. The whole variable domain, remainder taken from reference TRBV7-2 and TRBJ2-4, is GAGVSQSPSNKVTEKGKDVELRCDPISGHTALYWYRQSLGQGLEFLIYFQGNSAPDKSGLPSDRFSAERTGGSVSTLTIQRTQQEDSAVYLCASSSHRNIQYFGAGTRLSVL.

CDR3: CAWSSQGSEKLFF. DNA of the CDR3: TGTGCCTGGAGTTCGCAGGGCAGCGAAAAACTGTTTTTT. The chain joins TRBV30 to TRBJ1-4, with D tentatively TRBD1 (5 bases). The CDR3 totals 13 residues. Germline-derived CDR1 and CDR2 are GTSNPN and SVGIG (reference sequence). V was pared by 2 bases and J by 8 bases, with 12 bases between.

The genes are TRBV11-2 and TRBJ1-1, with D perhaps TRBD1 (6 bases). Germline V gene sequence: CDR1 SGHAT, CDR2 FQNNGV. This CDR3 contains 15 residues. V lost 4 bases, J lost 7 bases, and 19 bases lay in between. The CDR3 DNA is TGTGCCAGCAGCTGGGGGGGGACACAGGAGGGTGAAGCTTTCTTT. Translated, it gives CASSWGGTQEGEAFF.

The chain links TRBV7-2 to TRBJ2-5, with 7 bases that match TRBD2. The CDR3 sequence is 14 residues long. The V and J ends lost 3 bases and 4 bases, in that order; junction bases with no gene match: 5. Germline lookup yields CDR1 SGHTA and CDR2 FQGNSA. The CDR3, as DNA: TGTGCCAGCAGCTTTCAGCGGGGACGAGAGACCCAGTACTTC. This translates into CASSFQRGRETQYF.

As for this clone: The identical CDR3 is also encoded by other nucleotide sequences in the sample. The chain combines TRBV7-9 with TRBJ1-2, with 7 bases identical to TRBD1. The length of the CDR3 is 15 residues. V dropped 5 bases and J dropped 2; count of bases not matched to a gene: 8. From germline, CDR1 is SEHNR and CDR2 FQNEAQ (reference sequence). As DNA, the CDR3 is TGTGCCAGCAGCCCAAGACAGGGAAGCAACTATGGCTACACCTTC. Its protein product is CASSPRQGSNYGYTF.

The rearrangement joins TRBV7-2 to TRBJ2-7; 11 bases map to TRBD1. There are 16 residues in the CDR3. CDR1 is SGHTA, CDR2 FQGNSA, per germline. With 5 bases clipped from V and 2 bases from J, the junction kept 8 bases outside the gene matches. The CDR3 DNA is TGTGCCAGCAGCCCGGCTCCGGGACAGGGGGCCTACGAGCAGTACTTC. As protein: CASSPAPGQGAYEQYF.

V gene TRBV18 combines with J gene TRBJ2-5; tentative D call: TRBD1 (6 bases). The germline gives CDR1 KGHSH, CDR2 LQKENI. V shed 3 bases and J shed 4 bases, with 15 bases lying between them. The CDR3 is 15 residues long. CDR3 DNA sequence: TGTGCCAGCTCACCGAACACAGGGTCAGGAGAGACCCAGTACTTC. Its protein product is CASSPNTGSGETQYF.

The V call is TRBV6-5, the J call TRBJ2-7, with 8 bases fitting TRBD1. Trimming at V came to 2 bases and at J to 3 bases, leaving 6 bases not matched to a gene. Germline CDR1 is MNHEY and CDR2 is SVGAGI. The CDR3 is 15 amino acids. CDR3 protein: CASSYGQGGGYEQYV. The CDR3 bases are TGTGCCAGCAGTTACGGACAGGGAGGCGGCTACGAGCAGTACGTC.

The V call is TRBV7-6, the J call TRBJ2-5; D is ambiguous. The germline CDR1 and CDR2 sequences are SGHVS and FNYEAQ. The CDR3 has 13 amino acids. V gave up 2 bases and J gave up 5 bases, with 9 bases separating them. The DNA of the CDR3 is TGTGCCAGCAGCTTAAGAGTCGCGGAGACCCAGTACTTC. It is translated as CASSLRVAETQYF.

In nucleotides, the CDR3 is TGTGCCAGTAGTTCCGGCGGCACTGAAGCTTTCTTT. Protein sequence: CASSSGGTEAFF. The rearrangement uses TRBV19 and TRBJ1-1; no reliable D call. Germline lookup yields CDR1 LNHDA and CDR2 SQIVND (reference sequence). With 5 bases removed from V and 4 bases from J, the gap between germline ends came to 8 bases. CDR3 size: 12 residues.

This clone was detected once. The chain joins TRBV11-3 to TRBJ2-5; 11 bases map to TRBD2. V lost 4 bases to trimming and J lost 5 bases; unmatched junction nucleotides: 15. The germline V gene has CDR1 SGHNT and CDR2 YENEEA. CDR3 length equals 18 residues. This CDR3 reads CASSSERGSGRARETQYF. As DNA, the CDR3 is TGTGCCAGCAGCTCCGAGCGGGGTAGCGGGAGGGCCAGGGAGACCCAGTACTTC.

V usage is TRBV7-9 and J usage is TRBJ2-2, with 13 bases identical to TRBD2. Germline trimming cut 5 bases from V and 4 bases from J; bases unmatched to any gene: 10. Germline CDR1 is SEHNR and CDR2 is FQNEAQ (reference sequence). The CDR3 contains 18 residues. The CDR3 sequence: CASSTRTSGGVVTGELFF. DNA of the CDR3: TGTGCCAGCAGCACCCGGACTAGCGGGGGAGTGGTCACCGGGGAGCTGTTTTTT.